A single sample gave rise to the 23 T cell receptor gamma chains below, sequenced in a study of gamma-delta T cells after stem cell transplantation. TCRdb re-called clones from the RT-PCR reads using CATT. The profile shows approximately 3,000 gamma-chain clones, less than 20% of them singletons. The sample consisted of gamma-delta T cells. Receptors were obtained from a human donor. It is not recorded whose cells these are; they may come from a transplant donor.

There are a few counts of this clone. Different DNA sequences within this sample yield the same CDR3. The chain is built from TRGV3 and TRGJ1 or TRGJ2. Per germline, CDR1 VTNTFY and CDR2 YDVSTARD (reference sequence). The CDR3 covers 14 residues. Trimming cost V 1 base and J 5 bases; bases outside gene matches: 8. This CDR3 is CATWDRLRDYKKLF. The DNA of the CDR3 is TGTGCCACCTGGGACAGACTACGGGATTATAAGAAACTCTTT.

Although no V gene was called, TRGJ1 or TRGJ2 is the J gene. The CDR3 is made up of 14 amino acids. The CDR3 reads CATWDGWNYYKKLF. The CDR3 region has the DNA TGTGCAACCTGGGATGGGTGGAATTATTATAAGAAACTCTTT.

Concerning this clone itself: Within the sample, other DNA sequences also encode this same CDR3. The CDR3 DNA is TGTGCCACCTGGGATGGGCCTGAGGGTTATTATAAGAAACTCTTT. Amino acids: CATWDGPEGYYKKLF. The rearrangement links TRGV4 to TRGJ1 or TRGJ2. In germline, CDR1 is EGSTGY, CDR2 YDSYTSSV. CDR3 length equals 15 residues. The junction had 8 bases not matched to a gene; V was cut back by 0 bases and J by 3 bases.

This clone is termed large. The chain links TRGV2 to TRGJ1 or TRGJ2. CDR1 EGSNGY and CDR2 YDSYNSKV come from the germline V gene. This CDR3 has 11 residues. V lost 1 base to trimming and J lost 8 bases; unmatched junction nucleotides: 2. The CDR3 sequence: CATWDGNKKLF. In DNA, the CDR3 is TGTGCCACCTGGGACGGAAATAAGAAACTCTTT.

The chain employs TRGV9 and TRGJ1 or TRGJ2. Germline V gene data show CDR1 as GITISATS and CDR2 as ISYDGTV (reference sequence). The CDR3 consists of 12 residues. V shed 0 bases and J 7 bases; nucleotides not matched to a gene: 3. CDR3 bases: TGTGCCTTGTGGGAGGTGCGGTATAAGAAACTCTTT. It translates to CALWEVRYKKLF.

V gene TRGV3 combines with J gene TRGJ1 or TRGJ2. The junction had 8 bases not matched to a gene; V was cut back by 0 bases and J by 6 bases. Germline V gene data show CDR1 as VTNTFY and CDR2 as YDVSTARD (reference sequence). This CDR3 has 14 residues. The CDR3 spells CATWDRLWGYKKLF. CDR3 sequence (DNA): TGTGCCACCTGGGACAGGCTTTGGGGTTATAAGAAACTCTTT.

The CDR3 here is CALWGPCYYKKLF. As DNA, the CDR3 is TGTGCCTTGTGGGGACCTTGTTATTATAAGAAACTCTTT. The chain employs TRGV9 and TRGJ1 or TRGJ2. CDR3 size: 13 residues. With V trimmed by 5 bases and J by 3 bases, 7 bases remained unmatched. The germline V gene has CDR1 GITISATS and CDR2 ISYDGTV (reference sequence).

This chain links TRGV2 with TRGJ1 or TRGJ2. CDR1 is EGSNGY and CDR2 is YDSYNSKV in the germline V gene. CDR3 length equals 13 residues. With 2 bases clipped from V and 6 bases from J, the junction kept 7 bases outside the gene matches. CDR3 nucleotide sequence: TGTGCCACCTGGGACGCCCGAGGTTATAAGAAACTCTTT. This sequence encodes CATWDARGYKKLF.

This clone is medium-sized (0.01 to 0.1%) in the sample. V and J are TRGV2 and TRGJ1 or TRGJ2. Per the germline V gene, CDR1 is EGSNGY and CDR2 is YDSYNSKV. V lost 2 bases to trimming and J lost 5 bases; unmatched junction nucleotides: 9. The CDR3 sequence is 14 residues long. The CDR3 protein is CATWDVRGNYKKLF. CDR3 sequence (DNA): TGTGCCACCTGGGACGTTAGGGGAAATTATAAGAAACTCTTT.

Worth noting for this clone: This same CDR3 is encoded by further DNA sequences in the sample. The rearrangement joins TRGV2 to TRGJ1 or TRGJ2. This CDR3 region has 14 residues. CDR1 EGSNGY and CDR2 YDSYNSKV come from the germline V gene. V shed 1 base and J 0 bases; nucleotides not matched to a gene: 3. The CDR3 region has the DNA TGTGCCACCTGGGACGGCCCGAATTATTATAAGAAACTCTTT. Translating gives CATWDGPNYYKKLF.

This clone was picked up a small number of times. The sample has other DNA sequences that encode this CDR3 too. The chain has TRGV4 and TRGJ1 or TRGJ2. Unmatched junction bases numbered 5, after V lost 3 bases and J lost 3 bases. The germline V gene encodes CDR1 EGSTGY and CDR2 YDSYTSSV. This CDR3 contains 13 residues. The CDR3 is CATWDRSYYKKLF. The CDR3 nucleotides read TGTGCCACCTGGGATAGGAGTTATTATAAGAAACTCTTT.

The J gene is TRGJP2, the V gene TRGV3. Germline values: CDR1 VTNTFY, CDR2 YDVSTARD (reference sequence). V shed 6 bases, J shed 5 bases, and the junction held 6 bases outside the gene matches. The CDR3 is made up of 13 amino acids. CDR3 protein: CATWKGSDWIKTF. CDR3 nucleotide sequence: TGTGCCACCTGGAAAGGGAGTGATTGGATCAAGACGTTT.

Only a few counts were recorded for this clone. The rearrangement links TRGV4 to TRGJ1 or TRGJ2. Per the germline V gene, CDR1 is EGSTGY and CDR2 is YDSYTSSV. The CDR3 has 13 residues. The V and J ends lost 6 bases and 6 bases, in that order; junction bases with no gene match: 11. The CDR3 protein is CATWLQGGYKKLF. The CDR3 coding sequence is TGTGCCACCTGGCTACAGGGTGGTTATAAGAAACTCTTT.

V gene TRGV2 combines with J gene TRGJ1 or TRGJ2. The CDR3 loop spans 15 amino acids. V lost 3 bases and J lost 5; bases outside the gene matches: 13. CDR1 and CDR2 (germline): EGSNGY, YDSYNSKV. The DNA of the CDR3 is TGTGCCACCTGGGACCTCTCGGGTGCTCATTATAAGAAACTCTTT. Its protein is CATWDLSGAHYKKLF.

The CDR3 DNA is TGTGCCACCTGGGACGGGCGAGGGATCCCGATCCTTCTCTTT. Protein: CATWDGRGIPILLF. The chain combines TRGV2 with TRGJ1 or TRGJ2. CDR3 length: 14 residues. J gave up 16 bases and V 0 bases, and 18 bases lay outside the gene matches. In germline, CDR1 is EGSNGY, CDR2 YDSYNSKV.

The CDR3 DNA reads TGTGCCACCTGGGACGGGCCCCGATATTATAAGAAACTCTTT. Translating gives CATWDGPRYYKKLF. The chain is built from TRGV2 and TRGJ1 or TRGJ2. With V trimmed by 0 bases and J by 4 bases, 6 bases remained unmatched. CDR1 EGSNGY and CDR2 YDSYNSKV come from the germline V gene. This CDR3 has 14 amino acids.

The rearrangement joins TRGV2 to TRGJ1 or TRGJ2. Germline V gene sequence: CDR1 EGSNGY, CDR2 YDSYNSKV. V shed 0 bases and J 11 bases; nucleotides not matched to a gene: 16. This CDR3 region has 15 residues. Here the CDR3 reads CATWDGLGMLGEKLF. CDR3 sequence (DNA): TGTGCCACCTGGGACGGGCTAGGTATGCTCGGTGAGAAACTCTTT.

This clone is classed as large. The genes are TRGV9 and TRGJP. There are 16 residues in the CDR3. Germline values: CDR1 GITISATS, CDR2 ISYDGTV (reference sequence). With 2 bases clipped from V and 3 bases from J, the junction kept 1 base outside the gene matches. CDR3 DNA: TGTGCCTTGTGGGAGGCGCAAGAGTTGGGCAAAAAAATCAAGGTATTT. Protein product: CALWEAQELGKKIKVF.

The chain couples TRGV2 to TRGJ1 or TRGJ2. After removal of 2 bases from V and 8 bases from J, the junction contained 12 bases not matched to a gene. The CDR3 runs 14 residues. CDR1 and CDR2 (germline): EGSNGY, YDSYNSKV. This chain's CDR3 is CATWDALPFDKKLF. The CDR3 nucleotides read TGTGCCACCTGGGACGCGCTCCCTTTCGATAAGAAACTCTTT.

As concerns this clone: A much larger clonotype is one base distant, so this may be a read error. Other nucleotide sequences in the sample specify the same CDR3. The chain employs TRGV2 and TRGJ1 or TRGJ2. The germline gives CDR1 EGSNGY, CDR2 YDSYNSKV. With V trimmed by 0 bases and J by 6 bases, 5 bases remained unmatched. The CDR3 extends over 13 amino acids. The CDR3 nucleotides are TGTGCCACCTGGGACGGGCTTTGTTATAAGAAACTCTTT. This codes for CATWDGLCYKKLF.

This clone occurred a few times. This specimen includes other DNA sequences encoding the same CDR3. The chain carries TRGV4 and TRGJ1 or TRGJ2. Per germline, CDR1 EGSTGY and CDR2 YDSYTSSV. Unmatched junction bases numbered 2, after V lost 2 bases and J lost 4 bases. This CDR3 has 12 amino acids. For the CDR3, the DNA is TGTGCCACCTGGGATGACTATTATAAGAAACTCTTT. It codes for CATWDDYYKKLF.

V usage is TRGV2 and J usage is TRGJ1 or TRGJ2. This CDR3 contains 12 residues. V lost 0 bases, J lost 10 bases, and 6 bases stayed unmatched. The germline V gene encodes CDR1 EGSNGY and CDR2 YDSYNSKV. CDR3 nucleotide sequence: TGTGCCACCTGGGACGGGCAGGGGAAGAAACTCTTT. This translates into CATWDGQGKKLF.

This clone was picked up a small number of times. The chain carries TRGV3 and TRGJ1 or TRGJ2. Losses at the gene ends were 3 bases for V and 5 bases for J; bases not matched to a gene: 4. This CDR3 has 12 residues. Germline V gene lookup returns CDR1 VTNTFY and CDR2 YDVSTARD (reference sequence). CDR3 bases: TGTGCCACCTGGGACCCCCATTATAAGAAACTCTTT. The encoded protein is CATWDPHYKKLF.